These 15 T cell receptor beta chains originate from one sample sequenced in a study of blood T cell repertoires in COVID-19. Generated by immunoSEQ multiplex PCR, the TCRdb table keeps only in-frame clones and is missing some. The sample gives a few hundred thousand clones, around 84% of which show up once; about 3.6% is in the top ten. Sequenced material: peripheral blood. These receptors all stem from a woman younger than 35 with acute or convalescent COVID-19.

The chain employs TRBV9 and TRBJ2-2; tentatively, D is TRBD1 (5 bases). Trimming stripped 2 bases from V and 6 bases from J, with 14 bases between. The V gene's germline CDR1 is SGDLS and CDR2 YYNGEE. The CDR3 contains 15 residues. The CDR3 DNA reads TGTGCCAGCAGCGTTACAGGATCGGGCTCCGGGGAGCTGTTTTTT. Protein sequence: CASSVTGSGSGELFF.

This clone was found once. The chain couples TRBV5-1 to TRBJ1-1, with 11 bases identical to TRBD1. The CDR3 is 16 amino acids. Germline CDR1 reads SGHRS; CDR2 reads YFSETQ. Germline trimming cut 1 base from V and 4 bases from J; bases unmatched to any gene: 6. CDR3: CASSLQGQGAATEAFF. For the CDR3, the DNA is TGCGCCAGCAGCTTGCAAGGACAGGGGGCGGCCACTGAAGCTTTCTTT.

This clone was seen ten or more times. The chain joins TRBV19 to TRBJ2-7; 9 bases align to TRBD1. The junction had 10 bases not matched to a gene; V was cut back by 6 bases and J by 4 bases. Germline values: CDR1 LNHDA, CDR2 SQIVND (reference sequence). The CDR3 loop spans 15 amino acids. This chain's CDR3 is CASSTSGTGRYEQYF. DNA for the CDR3: TGTGCCAGTAGCACCTCCGGGACAGGGCGTTACGAGCAGTACTTC.

This clone was observed a handful of times. This chain joins TRBV18 and TRBJ2-1; no definite D call. The CDR3 runs to 13 residues. CDR1 and CDR2 from the germline V gene are KGHSH and LQKENI. V was pared by 0 bases and J by 10 bases, with 10 bases between. CDR3 sequence reads: CASSPPERTEQFF. The CDR3 DNA sequence: TGTGCCAGCTCACCACCGGAGCGAACGGAGCAGTTCTTC.

The V call is TRBV6-5, the J call TRBJ1-6; possibly TRBD1 for D (6 bases). The CDR3 is 15 residues long. Between the trimmed V and J ends, which lost 4 bases and 7 bases, there was a span of 14 bases. Per germline, CDR1 MNHEY and CDR2 SVGAGI. The CDR3 loop is CASSSSTGHNSPLHF. CDR3 nucleotide sequence: TGTGCCAGCAGTTCCTCGACAGGACACAATTCACCCCTCCACTTT.

V usage is TRBV28 and J usage is TRBJ2-7, with 9 bases identical to TRBD1. The germline CDR1 and CDR2 sequences are MDHEN and SYDVKM. With 6 bases clipped from V and 4 bases from J, the junction kept 4 bases outside the gene matches. The CDR3 runs to 13 residues. CDR3 DNA sequence: TGTGCCAGCAGGGGGACAGGGCTGTACGAGCAGTACTTC. Residues: CASRGTGLYEQYF.

In DNA, the CDR3 is TGTGCCAGTAGTATAGTAATTGAGGACAGATATAGCAATCAGCCCCAGCATTTT. Translated, it gives CASSIVIEDRYSNQPQHF. The V gene is TRBV19, the J gene TRBJ1-5; maybe TRBD1 (6 bases). Germline V gives CDR1 LNHDA, CDR2 SQIVND (reference sequence). Between the trimmed V and J ends, which lost 1 base and 0 bases, there was a span of 16 bases. This CDR3 comprises 18 residues.

There are a few counts of this clone. The rearrangement links TRBV19 to TRBJ2-5; TRBD1 agrees at 9 bases. The CDR3 loop spans 15 amino acids. Germline CDR1 and CDR2: LNHDA and SQIVND (reference sequence). The junction had 7 bases not matched to a gene; V was cut back by 2 bases and J by 6 bases. The CDR3 nucleotides are TGTGCCAGTAGTATAAGAGGACAGGGGTTCCAGACCCAGTACTTC. Amino acids: CASSIRGQGFQTQYF.

This rearrangement joins TRBV6-1 to TRBJ2-1; D may be TRBD2 (6 bases). Trimming removed 0 bases from V and 0 bases from J, with 12 bases in between. The CDR3 has 17 amino acids. CDR1 and CDR2 from the germline V gene are MNHNS and SASEGT. The CDR3 DNA is TGTGCCAGCAGTGAAGCGAGGACTATCCCCTCCTACAATGAGCAGTTCTTC. Its protein is CASSEARTIPSYNEQFF.

The V gene is TRBV7-6, the J gene TRBJ1-1; D is possibly TRBD1 (6 bases). CDR1 and CDR2 (germline): SGHVS, FNYEAQ. The CDR3 is made up of 16 amino acids. V was clipped by 6 bases and J by 0 bases, with 17 bases between them. CDR3 sequence reads: CASRKQGSGLNTEAFF. The CDR3 DNA reads TGTGCCAGCAGAAAACAGGGATCGGGGTTGAACACTGAAGCTTTCTTT.

The chain is built from TRBV19 and TRBJ1-5; D gene uncertain. Germline V CDR1 and CDR2: LNHDA, SQIVND (reference sequence). The CDR3 has 15 amino acids. V lost 3 bases, J lost 5 bases, and 14 bases lay in between. CDR3 residues: CASSIKGLRDQPQHF. CDR3 DNA: TGTGCCAGTAGTATTAAGGGTCTGAGGGATCAGCCCCAGCATTTT.

This clone was observed a handful of times. The rearrangement joins TRBV27 to TRBJ2-3, with 8 bases identical to TRBD1. This CDR3 comprises 16 residues. The V gene's germline CDR1 is MNHEY and CDR2 SMNVEV (reference sequence). With 10 bases clipped from V and 1 base from J, the junction kept 13 bases outside the gene matches. CDR3 in amino acids: CATIPPRGRGTDTQYF. As DNA, the CDR3 is TGTGCCACCATTCCACCCAGGGGGCGGGGCACAGATACGCAGTATTTT.

The chain is built from TRBV10-2 and TRBJ2-2, with 9 bases that match TRBD1. CDR3 length: 16 amino acids. Trimming cost V 11 bases and J 0 bases; bases outside gene matches: 10. In germline, CDR1 is WSHSY, CDR2 SAAADI. The CDR3 DNA sequence: TGCGCCTCGGAGGAAGGACAGGGGCCGAACACCGGGGAGCTGTTTTTT. Translation: CASEEGQGPNTGELFF.

The chain joins TRBV19 to TRBJ1-6; the D is unclear. Trimming stripped 7 bases from V and 0 bases from J, with 7 bases between. The CDR3 contains 14 residues. Per the germline V gene, CDR1 is LNHDA and CDR2 is SQIVND (reference sequence). Here the CDR3 reads CASIRSSYNSPLHF. As DNA, the CDR3 is TGTGCCAGTATAAGGAGCTCCTATAATTCACCCCTCCACTTT.

V and J are TRBV5-1 and TRBJ2-7, with a weak D call TRBD1 (6 bases). CDR3 length: 16 amino acids. Germline CDR1 is SGHRS and CDR2 is YFSETQ. V gave up 4 bases and J gave up 4 bases, with 21 bases separating them. For the CDR3, the DNA is TGCGCCAGCAGCCTCCTACAGACAGGCAGTGTGTACGAGCAGTACTTC. This sequence encodes CASSLLQTGSVYEQYF.